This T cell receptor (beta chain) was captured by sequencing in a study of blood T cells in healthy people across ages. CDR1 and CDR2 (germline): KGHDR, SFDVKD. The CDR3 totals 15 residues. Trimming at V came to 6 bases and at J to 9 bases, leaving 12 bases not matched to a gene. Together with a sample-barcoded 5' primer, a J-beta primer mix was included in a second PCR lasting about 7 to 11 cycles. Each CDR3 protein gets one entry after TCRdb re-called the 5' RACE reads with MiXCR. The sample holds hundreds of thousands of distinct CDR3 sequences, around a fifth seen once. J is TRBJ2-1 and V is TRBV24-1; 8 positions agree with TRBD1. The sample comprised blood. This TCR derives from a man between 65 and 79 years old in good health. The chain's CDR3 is CATSTQGAMGIEQFF. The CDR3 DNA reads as TGTGCCACCAGTACCCAGGGGGCTATGGGGATTGAGCAGTTCTTC.